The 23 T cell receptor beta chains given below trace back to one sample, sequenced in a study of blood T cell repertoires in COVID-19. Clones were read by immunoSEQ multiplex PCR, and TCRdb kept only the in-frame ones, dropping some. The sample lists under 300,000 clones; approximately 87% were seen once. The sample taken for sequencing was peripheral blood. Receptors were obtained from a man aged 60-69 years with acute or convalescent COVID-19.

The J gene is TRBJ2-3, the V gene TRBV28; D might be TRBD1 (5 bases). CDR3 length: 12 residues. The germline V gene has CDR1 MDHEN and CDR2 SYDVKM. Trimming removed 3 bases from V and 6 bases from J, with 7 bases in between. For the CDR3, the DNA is TGTGCCAGCAGTTTCAGGGCGGATACGCAGTATTTT. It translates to CASSFRADTQYF.

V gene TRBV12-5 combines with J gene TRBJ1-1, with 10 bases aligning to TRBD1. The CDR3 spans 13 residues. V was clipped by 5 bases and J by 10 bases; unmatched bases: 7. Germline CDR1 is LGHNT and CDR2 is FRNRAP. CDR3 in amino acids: CASGPGTGVRAFF. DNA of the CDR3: TGTGCTAGTGGTCCGGGGACAGGGGTCCGAGCTTTCTTT.

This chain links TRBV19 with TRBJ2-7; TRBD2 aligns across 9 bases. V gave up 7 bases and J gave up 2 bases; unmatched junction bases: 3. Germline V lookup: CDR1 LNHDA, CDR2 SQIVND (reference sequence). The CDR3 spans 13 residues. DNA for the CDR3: TGTGCCAGTAAGGCGGGAGGGACCTACGAGCAGTACTTC. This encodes CASKAGGTYEQYF.

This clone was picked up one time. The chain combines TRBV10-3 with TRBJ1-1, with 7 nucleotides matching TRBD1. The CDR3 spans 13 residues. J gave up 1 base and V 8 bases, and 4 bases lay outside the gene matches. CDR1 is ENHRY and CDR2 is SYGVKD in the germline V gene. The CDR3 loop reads CAIAGTANTEAFF. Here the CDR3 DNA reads TGTGCCATCGCCGGGACAGCGAACACTGAAGCTTTCTTT.

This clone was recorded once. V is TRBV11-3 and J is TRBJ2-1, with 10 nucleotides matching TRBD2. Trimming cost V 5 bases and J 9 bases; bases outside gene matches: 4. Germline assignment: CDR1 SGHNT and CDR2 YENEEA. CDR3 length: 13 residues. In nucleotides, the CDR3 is TGTGCCAGCAGCGAGGGACTAGCGTTTGAGCAGTTCTTC. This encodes CASSEGLAFEQFF.

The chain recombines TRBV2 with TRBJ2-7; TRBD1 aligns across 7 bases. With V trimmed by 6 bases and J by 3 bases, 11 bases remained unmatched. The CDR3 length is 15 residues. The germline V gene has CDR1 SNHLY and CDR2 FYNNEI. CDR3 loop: CASRDRRSGGYEQYF. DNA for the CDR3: TGTGCCAGCAGGGACAGGCGGAGTGGGGGCTACGAGCAGTACTTC.

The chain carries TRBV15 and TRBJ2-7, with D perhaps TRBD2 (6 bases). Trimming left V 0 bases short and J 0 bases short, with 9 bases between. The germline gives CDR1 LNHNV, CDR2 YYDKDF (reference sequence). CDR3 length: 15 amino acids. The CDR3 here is CATSRDSGGSYEQYF. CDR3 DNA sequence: TGTGCCACCAGCAGAGATTCCGGGGGCTCCTACGAGCAGTACTTC.

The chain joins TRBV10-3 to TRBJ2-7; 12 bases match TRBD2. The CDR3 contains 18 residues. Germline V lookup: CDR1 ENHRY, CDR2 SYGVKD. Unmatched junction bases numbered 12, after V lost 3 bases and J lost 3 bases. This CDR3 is CAISDGTSGPGSNYEQYF. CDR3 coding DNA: TGTGCCATCAGTGATGGGACTAGCGGGCCGGGTTCGAACTACGAGCAGTACTTC.

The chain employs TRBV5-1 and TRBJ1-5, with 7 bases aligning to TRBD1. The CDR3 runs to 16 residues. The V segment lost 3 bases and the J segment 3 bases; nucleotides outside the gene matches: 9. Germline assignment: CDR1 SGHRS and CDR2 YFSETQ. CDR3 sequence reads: CASSWNPDRYNQPQHF. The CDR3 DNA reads TGCGCCAGCAGCTGGAACCCGGACAGGTACAATCAGCCCCAGCATTTT.

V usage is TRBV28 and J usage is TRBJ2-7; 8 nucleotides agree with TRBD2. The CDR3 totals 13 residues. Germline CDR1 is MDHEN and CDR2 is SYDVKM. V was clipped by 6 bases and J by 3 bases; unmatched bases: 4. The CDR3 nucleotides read TGTGCCAGCAGCCTTAGCGGGATCTACGAGCAGTACTTC. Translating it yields CASSLSGIYEQYF.

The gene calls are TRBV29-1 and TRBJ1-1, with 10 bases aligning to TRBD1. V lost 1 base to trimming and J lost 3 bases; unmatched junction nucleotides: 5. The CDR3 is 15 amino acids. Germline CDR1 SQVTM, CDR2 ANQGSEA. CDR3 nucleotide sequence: TGCAGCGTTGAAGCGACAGGGGGCATTTACACTGAAGCTTTCTTT. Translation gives CSVEATGGIYTEAFF.

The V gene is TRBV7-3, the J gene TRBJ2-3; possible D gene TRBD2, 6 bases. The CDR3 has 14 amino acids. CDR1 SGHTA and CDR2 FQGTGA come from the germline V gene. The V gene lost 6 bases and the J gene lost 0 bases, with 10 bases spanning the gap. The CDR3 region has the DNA TGTGCCAGCAGTGGCGGGACCAGCACAGATACGCAGTATTTT. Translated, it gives CASSGGTSTDTQYF.

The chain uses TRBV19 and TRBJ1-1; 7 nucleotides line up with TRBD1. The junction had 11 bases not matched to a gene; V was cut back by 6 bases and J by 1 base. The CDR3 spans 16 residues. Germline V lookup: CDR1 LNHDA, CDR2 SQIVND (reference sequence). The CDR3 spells CASSRTGAPRNTEAFF. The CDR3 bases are TGTGCCAGTAGCAGAACAGGGGCGCCGAGGAACACTGAAGCTTTCTTT.

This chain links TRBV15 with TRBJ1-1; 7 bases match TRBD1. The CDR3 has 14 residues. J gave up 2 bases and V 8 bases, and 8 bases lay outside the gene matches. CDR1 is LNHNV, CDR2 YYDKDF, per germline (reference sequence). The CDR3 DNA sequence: TGTGCCACCCGGATCCCAGGGGGTAACACTGAAGCTTTCTTT. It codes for CATRIPGGNTEAFF.

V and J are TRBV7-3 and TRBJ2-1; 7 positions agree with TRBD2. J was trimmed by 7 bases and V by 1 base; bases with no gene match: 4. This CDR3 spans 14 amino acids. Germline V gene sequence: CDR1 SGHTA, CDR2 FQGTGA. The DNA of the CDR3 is TGTGCCAGCAGCTTAATGGCTAGCGGAAATGAGCAGTTCTTC. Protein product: CASSLMASGNEQFF.

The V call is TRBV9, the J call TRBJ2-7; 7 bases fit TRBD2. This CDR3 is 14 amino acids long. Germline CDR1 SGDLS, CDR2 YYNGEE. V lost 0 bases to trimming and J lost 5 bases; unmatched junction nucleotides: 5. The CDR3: CASSVGAGSHEQYF. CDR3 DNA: TGTGCCAGCAGCGTAGGAGCGGGAAGCCACGAGCAGTACTTC.

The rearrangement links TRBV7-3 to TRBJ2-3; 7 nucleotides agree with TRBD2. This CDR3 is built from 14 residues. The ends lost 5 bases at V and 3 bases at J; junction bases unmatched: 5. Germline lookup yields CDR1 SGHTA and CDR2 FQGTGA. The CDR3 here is CASSHGEGTDTQYF. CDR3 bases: TGTGCCAGCAGCCACGGGGAGGGGACAGATACGCAGTATTTT.

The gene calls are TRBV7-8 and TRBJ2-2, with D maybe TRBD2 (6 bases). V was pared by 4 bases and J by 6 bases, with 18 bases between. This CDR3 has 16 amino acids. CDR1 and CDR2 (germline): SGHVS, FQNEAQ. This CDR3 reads CASSSETGLSAGELFF. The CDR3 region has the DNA TGTGCCAGCAGCTCCGAAACGGGACTCTCAGCCGGGGAGCTGTTTTTT.

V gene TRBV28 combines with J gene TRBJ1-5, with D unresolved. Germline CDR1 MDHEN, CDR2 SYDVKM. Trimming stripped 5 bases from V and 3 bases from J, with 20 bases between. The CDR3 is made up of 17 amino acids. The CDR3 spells CASSPSYSGANNQPQHF. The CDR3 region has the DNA TGTGCCAGCAGTCCATCATACTCCGGAGCGAACAATCAGCCCCAGCATTTT.

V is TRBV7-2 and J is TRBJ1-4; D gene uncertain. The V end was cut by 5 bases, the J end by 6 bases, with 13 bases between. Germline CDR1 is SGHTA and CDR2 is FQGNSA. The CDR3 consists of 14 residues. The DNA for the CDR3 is TGTGCCAGCAGCCCCACAGTCCTATATGAAAAACTGTTTTTT. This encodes CASSPTVLYEKLFF.

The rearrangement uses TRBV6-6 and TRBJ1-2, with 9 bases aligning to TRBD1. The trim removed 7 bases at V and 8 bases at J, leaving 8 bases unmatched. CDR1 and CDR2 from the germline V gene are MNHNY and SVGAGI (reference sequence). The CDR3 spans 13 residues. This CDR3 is CASNRGQGYGYTF. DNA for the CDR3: TGTGCCAGCAATCGAGGACAGGGGTACGGCTACACCTTC.

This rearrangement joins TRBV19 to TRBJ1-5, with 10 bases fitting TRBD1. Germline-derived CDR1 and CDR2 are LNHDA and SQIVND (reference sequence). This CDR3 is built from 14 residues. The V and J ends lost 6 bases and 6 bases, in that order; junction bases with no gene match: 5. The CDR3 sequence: CASSDRGQGQPQHF. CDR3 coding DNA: TGTGCCAGTAGCGACAGGGGGCAAGGTCAGCCCCAGCATTTT.

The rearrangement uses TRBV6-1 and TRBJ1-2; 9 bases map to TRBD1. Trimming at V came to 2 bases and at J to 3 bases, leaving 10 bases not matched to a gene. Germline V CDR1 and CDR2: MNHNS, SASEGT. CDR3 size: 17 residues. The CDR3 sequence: CASSENYRGRDHYGYTF. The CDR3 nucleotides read TGTGCCAGCAGTGAAAACTACAGGGGGCGCGATCACTATGGCTACACCTTC.